A selection of T cell receptor beta chains follows, all from one sample in a study of cytomegalovirus exposure and HLA in healthy donors. Sequencing was performed with immunoSEQ multiplex PCR; in TCRdb, only in-frame clones are kept and a portion is missing. The table lists over 120,000 clones, approximately 80% of them singletons. The material sequenced was PBMCs. Every receptor here comes from a man between 45 and 60 years old in good health and CMV-seronegative. Both conserved end residues are trimmed from each CDR3. The order of the fields is V gene, clone size, CDR3 protein. Not all rows give a size; the values are once, few, many and, for expanded clones, a class.

V: TRBV19; size: few; CDR3: ASSPPRLEMNTEAF
V: TRBV9; size: NA; CDR3: ASSVSLAGAEQY
V: TRBV20-1; size: NA; CDR3: SARDGFEAF
V: TRBV14; size: NA; CDR3: ASSSPGSIPGELF
V: TRBV6-5; size: once; CDR3: ASSYSDREETQY
V: TRBV11-2; size: NA; CDR3: ASSLNLAGQEAF
V: TRBV9; size: NA; CDR3: ASSLLTGGAGGYT
V: TRBV11-2; size: NA; CDR3: ASRTSGRGDTQY
V: TRBV25-1; size: NA; CDR3: ASSGGLAGGNEQF
V: TRBV30; size: few; CDR3: AWSVIQGAYYGYT
V: TRBV5-1; size: NA; CDR3: ASSFTPGQGNYGYT
V: TRBV6-1; size: NA; CDR3: ASGGKSYNEQF
V: TRBV15; size: NA; CDR3: ATSRDRGFYEQY
V: TRBV5-8; size: few; CDR3: ASSRQDRANTEAF
V: TRBV5-4; size: NA; CDR3: ASSLWGQGANTGELF
V: TRBV25-1; size: NA; CDR3: ASSALQGFSGDTQY
V: TRBV27; size: NA; CDR3: ASMKGGTRSNQPQH
V: TRBV30; size: NA; CDR3: AWGRGTEAF
V: TRBV6-1; size: few; CDR3: ASIGGQGNNEQF
V: TRBV7-9; size: NA; CDR3: ASNRGGSGGLLDTQY
V: TRBV29-1; size: NA; CDR3: SVGEGQGPYEQY
V: TRBV5-1; size: NA; CDR3: ASSLSRQGSEKLF
V: TRBV19; size: NA; CDR3: ASSPRTGTGEQY
V: TRBV6-1; size: NA; CDR3: AIRHLQETQY
V: TRBV9; size: NA; CDR3: ASSGTGGHGYT
V: TRBV5-4; size: NA; CDR3: ASSLDRRQETQY
V: TRBV28; size: few; CDR3: ASSLLGTGSTEAF
V: TRBV19; size: NA; CDR3: ASSGRQGGWQPQH